A single sample gave rise to the 25 T cell receptor beta chains below, sequenced in a study of shared T cell receptors in the human thymus. Measured with immunoSEQ multiplex PCR; TCRdb has only the in-frame clones, and not every one. Of some 400,000 clones listed, more than 85% are singletons. Specimen: thymocytes. The receptor set was obtained from a human donor.

V gene TRBV7-2 combines with J gene TRBJ2-1; no definite D call. In germline, CDR1 is SGHTA, CDR2 FQGNSA. This CDR3 has 16 amino acids. V lost 3 bases, J lost 0 bases, and 12 bases lay in between. CDR3 protein: CASSFVGPSSYNEQFF. CDR3 DNA sequence: TGTGCCAGCAGCTTTGTAGGGCCCAGCTCCTACAATGAGCAGTTCTTC.

The chain recombines TRBV10-3 with TRBJ2-3; D is possibly TRBD2 (6 bases). Germline values: CDR1 ENHRY, CDR2 SYGVKD. Deletions cut 5 bases from V and 5 bases from J, with 23 bases between. This CDR3 is built from 17 residues. CDR3 DNA: TGTGCCATCAGTCTCCCTAGCGCCCATCTCCCGGGAGATACGCAGTATTTT. This translates into CAISLPSAHLPGDTQYF.

The chain carries TRBV29-1 and TRBJ1-3; 7 nucleotides agree with TRBD1. J gave up 1 base and V 7 bases, and 7 bases lay outside the gene matches. The CDR3 contains 14 residues. Germline assignment: CDR1 SQVTM and CDR2 ANQGSEA. The CDR3 DNA reads as TGCAGCGCGGAAGACAGGGAATCTGGAAACACCATATATTTT. It encodes CSAEDRESGNTIYF.

The chain has TRBV19 and TRBJ2-3; a possible D gene is TRBD2 (8 bases). Germline CDR1 LNHDA, CDR2 SQIVND (reference sequence). The ends were cut back, 2 bases at V and 2 bases at J, with 23 bases in the middle. The CDR3 covers 19 residues. CDR3 residues: CASSIRISGGTEHTDTQYF. The CDR3 nucleotides are TGTGCCAGTAGTATACGGATATCGGGAGGGACAGAGCACACAGATACGCAGTATTTT.

The chain recombines TRBV9 with TRBJ1-5, with a weak D call TRBD1 (6 bases). The CDR3 loop spans 14 amino acids. CDR1 and CDR2 from the germline V gene are SGDLS and YYNGEE. V gave up 3 bases and J gave up 7 bases, with 14 bases separating them. The CDR3, as DNA: TGTGCCAGCAGCGAAAGTGGGGGCGGGCAGCCCCAGCATTTT. Its protein product is CASSESGGGQPQHF. Variable domain in full (rest from reference TRBV9 and TRBJ1-5): DSGVTQTPKHLITATGQRVTLRCSPRSGDLSVYWYQQSLDQGLQFLIQYYNGEERAKGNILERFSAQQFPDLHSELNLSSLELGDSALYFCASSESGGGQPQHFGDGTRLSIL.

This chain uses TRBV28 with TRBJ2-1; TRBD2 agrees at 16 bases. The CDR3 spans 20 residues. The junction had 17 bases not matched to a gene; V was cut back by 10 bases and J by 2 bases. Germline CDR1 reads MDHEN; CDR2 reads SYDVKM. The CDR3 region has the DNA TGTGCCACCAAGCTCTCCCCGGGACTAGCGGGAGGGCGGACCTACAATGAGCAGTTCTTC. Translating it yields CATKLSPGLAGGRTYNEQFF.

The chain uses TRBV14 and TRBJ1-2; D might be TRBD1 (6 bases). CDR3 length: 20 amino acids. Germline V gene sequence: CDR1 SGHDN, CDR2 FVKESK. V lost 2 bases and J lost 14, with 39 bases in between. CDR3 nucleotides: TGTGCCAGCAGCCAACCCCAGAAGGGGCAGGGGCCGGTCTGTCCGTTAGGGTTGACCTTC. Its protein product is CASSQPQKGQGPVCPLGLTF.

The chain links TRBV27 to TRBJ2-1, with TRBD2 matching 10 bases. V dropped 3 bases and J dropped 4; count of bases not matched to a gene: 9. The CDR3 sequence is 17 residues long. The germline V gene has CDR1 MNHEY and CDR2 SMNVEV (reference sequence). In DNA, the CDR3 is TGTGCCAGCAGTTTCTCCGGTAGCGGGAGGAATTACAATGAGCAGTTCTTC. This translates into CASSFSGSGRNYNEQFF.

This chain uses TRBV29-1 with TRBJ2-3; 8 nucleotides agree with TRBD2. Per the germline V gene, CDR1 is SQVTM and CDR2 is ANQGSEA. This CDR3 contains 17 residues. J was trimmed by 1 base and V by 7 bases; bases with no gene match: 16. The CDR3 loop is CSAEIPRGVRGTDTQYF. Written as DNA, the CDR3 is TGCAGCGCCGAGATACCGCGGGGGGTGCGTGGCACAGATACGCAGTATTTT.

The V and J genes are TRBV27 and TRBJ1-1; TRBD1 aligns across 7 bases. Germline CDR1 reads MNHEY; CDR2 reads SMNVEV (reference sequence). J was trimmed by 4 bases and V by 6 bases; bases with no gene match: 8. This CDR3 has 14 amino acids. CDR3 DNA sequence: TGTGCCAGCAGCGGGGGGGCAGGGGGCACTGAAGCTTTCTTT. This codes for CASSGGAGGTEAFF.

The chain has TRBV28 and TRBJ2-7; 7 nucleotides agree with TRBD2. The CDR3 runs to 17 residues. The V gene's germline CDR1 is MDHEN and CDR2 SYDVKM. Trimming took 4 bases from V and 1 from J; bases not matched to a gene: 13. CDR3 region: CASSSDWREYGSYEQYF. In DNA, the CDR3 is TGTGCCAGCAGTTCGGATTGGCGGGAGTATGGTTCCTACGAGCAGTACTTC.

The V gene is TRBV7-9, the J gene TRBJ2-3; 8 bases map to TRBD2. CDR1 is SEHNR, CDR2 FQNEAQ, per germline (reference sequence). After removal of 1 base from V and 5 bases from J, the junction contained 14 bases not matched to a gene. This CDR3 has 18 residues. The CDR3 DNA reads as TGTGCCAGCAGCTTAGGGGGTTTTAAGCGGGAGTCTGGAGATACGCAGTATTTT. The encoded protein is CASSLGGFKRESGDTQYF.

The chain uses TRBV27 and TRBJ1-2; D unresolved. The CDR3 sequence is 16 residues long. Trimming pared 2 bases from V and 5 bases from J, leaving 18 bases between. Germline V gene sequence: CDR1 MNHEY, CDR2 SMNVEV (reference sequence). The CDR3 DNA reads as TGTGCCAGCAGTTTAGGGAGGCCGCAGGCTAGTTATGGCTACACCTTC. The encoded protein is CASSLGRPQASYGYTF.

J is TRBJ1-1 and V is TRBV27; D is undetermined. The CDR3 is 14 amino acids. V lost 2 bases and J 0 bases, leaving 7 bases between the germline ends. CDR1 and CDR2 from the germline V gene are MNHEY and SMNVEV (reference sequence). The CDR3 loop reads CASSLGVMNTEAFF. The CDR3 DNA is TGTGCCAGCAGTTTAGGGGTCATGAACACTGAAGCTTTCTTT.

The chain uses TRBV6-5 and TRBJ2-1, with a tentative D call TRBD2 (6 bases). The V gene lost 0 bases and the J gene lost 3 bases, with 6 bases spanning the gap. The CDR3 length is 14 residues. Looked up from germline, CDR1 is MNHEY and CDR2 is SVGAGI. CDR3 amino acids: CASSYSEGYNEQFF. In DNA form, the CDR3 reads TGTGCCAGCAGTTACTCGGAGGGCTACAATGAGCAGTTCTTC.

The CDR3 sequence is CASSDPGTRDNEQFF. The CDR3 coding sequence is TGTGCCAGCAGCGACCCCGGGACTAGGGACAATGAGCAGTTCTTC. The V and J genes are TRBV7-3 and TRBJ2-1; 8 nucleotides agree with TRBD2. CDR3 length: 15 residues. The ends lost 5 bases at V and 5 bases at J; junction bases unmatched: 8. Germline V gene sequence: CDR1 SGHTA, CDR2 FQGTGA. The variable domain in full, with the rest retrieved from reference TRBV7-3 and TRBJ2-1, is GAGVSQTPSNKVTEKGKYVELRCDPISGHTALYWYRQSLGQGPEFLIYFQGTGAADDSGLPNDRFFAVRPEGSVSTLKIQRTERGDSAVYLCASSDPGTRDNEQFFGPGTRLTVL.

For this clone: Other nucleotide sequences in the sample specify the same CDR3. This chain joins TRBV27 and TRBJ1-1; the D is unclear. The CDR3 has 10 residues. Per germline, CDR1 MNHEY and CDR2 SMNVEV (reference sequence). V was cut by 9 bases and J by 11 bases, with 13 bases left in between. The CDR3 DNA reads TGTGCCAGTACCGGGTCGTTGGCTTTCTTT. Its protein product is CASTGSLAFF.

CDR3 amino acids: CASSCPVTPGQSYEQYF. The DNA for the CDR3 is TGTGCCAGCAGTTGTCCCGTTACCCCGGGACAGTCCTACGAGCAGTACTTC. V is TRBV28 and J is TRBJ2-7; TRBD1 matches 7 bases. CDR3 length: 17 residues. The J segment lost 1 base and the V segment lost 4 bases, leaving 13 bases of the junction unmatched. Germline CDR1 reads MDHEN; CDR2 reads SYDVKM.

The genes are TRBV27 and TRBJ1-1; D possibly corresponds to TRBD1 (6 bases). The ends were cut back, 4 bases at V and 4 bases at J, with 16 bases in the middle. The CDR3 is 15 residues long. Germline CDR1 reads MNHEY; CDR2 reads SMNVEV (reference sequence). The CDR3 coding sequence is TGTGCCAGCAGTTCAACACAGGGTGGGATCACTGAAGCTTTCTTT. This gives the protein CASSSTQGGITEAFF.

The chain recombines TRBV28 with TRBJ2-7; D may be TRBD1 (6 bases). V was shortened by 6 bases and J by 6 bases, with 24 bases between the two germline ends. This CDR3 spans 16 amino acids. Germline lookup yields CDR1 MDHEN and CDR2 SYDVKM. The DNA for the CDR3 is TGTGCCAGCAGACGGTGGACAGACTCGCTTCGGTCCGAGCAGTACTTC. The encoded protein is CASRRWTDSLRSEQYF. The full variable domain, with the rest looked up from reference TRBV28 and TRBJ2-7, is DVKVTQSSRYLVKRTGEKVFLECVQDMDHENMFWYRQDPGLGLRLIYFSYDVKMKEKGDIPEGYSVSREKKERFSLILESASTNQTSMYLCASRRWTDSLRSEQYFGPGTRLTVT.

The chain joins TRBV27 to TRBJ1-5; D gene ambiguous. Trimming shortened V by 5 bases and J by 5 bases, and 13 bases separated the two germline ends. CDR1 and CDR2 from the germline V gene are MNHEY and SMNVEV (reference sequence). The CDR3 extends over 14 amino acids. The CDR3 protein is CASSPGGPDQPQHF. The CDR3 DNA reads as TGTGCCAGCAGTCCCGGCGGGCCCGATCAGCCCCAGCATTTT.

This rearrangement joins TRBV30 to TRBJ2-2; TRBD2 is a possible D gene (5 bases). From germline, CDR1 is GTSNPN and CDR2 SVGIG (reference sequence). V was trimmed by 1 base and J by 4 bases, leaving 28 bases between them. CDR3 length: 20 amino acids. The CDR3 sequence: CAWSAPAKKRSISGTGELFF. In nucleotides, the CDR3 is TGTGCCTGGAGTGCCCCGGCGAAGAAGCGGTCGATATCGGGCACCGGGGAGCTGTTTTTT.

The chain employs TRBV28 and TRBJ1-3; possible D gene TRBD1, 6 bases. CDR3 length: 16 residues. The V end was cut by 6 bases, the J end by 0 bases, with 15 bases between. Germline CDR1 and CDR2: MDHEN and SYDVKM. The chain's CDR3 is CASSRHTGNSGNTIYF. The CDR3 DNA sequence: TGTGCCAGCAGCCGCCATACAGGGAACTCTGGAAACACCATATATTTT.

The chain is built from TRBV30 and TRBJ2-1; TRBD2 agrees at 12 bases. The germline V gene encodes CDR1 GTSNPN and CDR2 SVGIG (reference sequence). Trimming took 1 base from V and 8 from J; bases not matched to a gene: 6. The CDR3 sequence is 15 residues long. Written as DNA, the CDR3 is TGTGCCTGGAGTGGAATCACTAGCGGGAGGTATGAGCAGTTCTTC. Its translation is CAWSGITSGRYEQFF.

A single count supports this clone. The chain combines TRBV4-3 with TRBJ2-5; TRBD2 might be the D (6 bases). Germline values: CDR1 LGHNA, CDR2 YSLEER. V was cut by 0 bases and J by 2 bases, with 25 bases left in between. The CDR3 totals 20 residues. DNA of the CDR3: TGCGCCAGCAGCCAAGATGAATTTGTAAGGGAGGAAGGGAAACAAGAGACCCAGTACTTC. Translated: CASSQDEFVREEGKQETQYF.